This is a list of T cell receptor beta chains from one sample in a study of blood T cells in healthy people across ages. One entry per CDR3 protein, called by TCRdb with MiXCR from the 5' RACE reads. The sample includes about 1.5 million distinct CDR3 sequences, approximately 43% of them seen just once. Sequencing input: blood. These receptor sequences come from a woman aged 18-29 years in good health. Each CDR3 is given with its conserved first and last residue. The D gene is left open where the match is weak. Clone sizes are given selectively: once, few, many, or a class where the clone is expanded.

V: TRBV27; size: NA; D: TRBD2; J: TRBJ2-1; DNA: TGTGCCAGCAGCCCTGGGACTAGGGGAGCCAATGAGCAGTTCTTC; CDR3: CASSPGTRGANEQFF
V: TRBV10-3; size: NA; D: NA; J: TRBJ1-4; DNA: TGTGCCATCAGTGACCAGGGCACAACTAATGAAAAACTGTTTTTT; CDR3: CAISDQGTTNEKLFF
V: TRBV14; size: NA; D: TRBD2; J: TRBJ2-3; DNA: TGTGCCAGCAGCTCTCGGAGAAAAGCGGGAGGCACAGATACGCAGTATTTT; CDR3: CASSSRRKAGGTDTQYF
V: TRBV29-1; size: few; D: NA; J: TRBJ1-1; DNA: TGCAGCGTTGTAGTGGATTCGAACACTGAAGCTTTCTTT; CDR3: CSVVVDSNTEAFF
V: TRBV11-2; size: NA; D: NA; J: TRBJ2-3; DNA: TGTGCCAGCCGAAAAGCCGGTGGGGATACGCAGTATTTT; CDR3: CASRKAGGDTQYF
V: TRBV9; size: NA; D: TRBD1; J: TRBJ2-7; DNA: TGTGCCAGCAGCACCGATGCAGGGGGTACCGGCGAGCAGTACTTC; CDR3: CASSTDAGGTGEQYF
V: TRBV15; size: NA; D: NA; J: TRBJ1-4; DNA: TGTGCCACCAGCACCGGAACGGGGAACTATGATGAAAAACTGTTTTTT; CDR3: CATSTGTGNYDEKLFF
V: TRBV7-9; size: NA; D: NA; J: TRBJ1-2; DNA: TGTGCCAGCAGCGCATCCGACGGCTACACCTTC; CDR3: CASSASDGYTF
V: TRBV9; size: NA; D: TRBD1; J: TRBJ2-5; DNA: TGTGCCGGCGGAACAGGGGGCGCCGACCAAGAGACTCAGTACTTC; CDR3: CAGGTGGADQETQYF
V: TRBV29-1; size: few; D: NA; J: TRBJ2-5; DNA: TGCAGCGCCCAGGCCGGGACTGGTGGGGGGCTGATGTACTTC; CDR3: CSAQAGTGGGLMYF
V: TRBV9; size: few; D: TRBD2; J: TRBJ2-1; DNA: TGTGCCAGCAGCGTAAGAAGCGGGGGGACGGATGAGCAGTTCTTC; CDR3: CASSVRSGGTDEQFF
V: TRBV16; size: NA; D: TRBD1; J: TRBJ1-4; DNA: TGTGCCAGCAGCCCCTCCGGGACAGGCCATGAAAAACTGTTTTTT; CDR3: CASSPSGTGHEKLFF
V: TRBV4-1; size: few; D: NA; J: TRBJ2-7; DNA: TGCGCCAGCTCAGGGACCTCACGCGAGCAGTACTTC; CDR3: CASSGTSREQYF
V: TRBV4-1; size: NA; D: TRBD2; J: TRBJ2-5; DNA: TGCGCCAGCAGCAGACTAGCGGGGGTCGTACAAGAGACCCAGTACTTC; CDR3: CASSRLAGVVQETQYF
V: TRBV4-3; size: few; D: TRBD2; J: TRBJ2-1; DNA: TGCGCCAGCAGCCCCCGGGGGGAAGCGGGAGCTAATGAGCAGTTCTTC; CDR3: CASSPRGEAGANEQFF
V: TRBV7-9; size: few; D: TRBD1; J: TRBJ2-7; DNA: TGTGCCAGCAGCTTAGCTTCCGGGACAGGGAGGTTGACCTACGAGCAGTACTTC; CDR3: CASSLASGTGRLTYEQYF
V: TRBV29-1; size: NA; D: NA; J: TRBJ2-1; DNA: TGCAGCGCGGGGTTGGTTCCAGCCCGCAATGAGCAGTTCTTC; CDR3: CSAGLVPARNEQFF
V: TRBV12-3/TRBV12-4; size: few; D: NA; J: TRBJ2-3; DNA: TGTGCCAGCAGTCCTCGGACTATCACAGATACGCAGTATTTT; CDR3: CASSPRTITDTQYF
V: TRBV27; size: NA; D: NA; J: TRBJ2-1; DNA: TGTGCCAGCAGGCCAGGGTACTTTTTTCATGAGCAGTTCTTC; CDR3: CASRPGYFFHEQFF
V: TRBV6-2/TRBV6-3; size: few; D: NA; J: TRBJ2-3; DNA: TGTGCCAGCAGTTACCCACTCTGGGATACGCAGTATTTT; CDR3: CASSYPLWDTQYF
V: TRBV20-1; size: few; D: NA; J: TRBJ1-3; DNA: TGCAGTGCTCCCGGGATCTCTGGAAACACCATATATTTT; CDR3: CSAPGISGNTIYF
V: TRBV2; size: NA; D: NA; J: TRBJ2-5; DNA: TGTGCCAGCAGAACGGGTCCCATGTACCAAGAGACCCAGTACTTC; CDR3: CASRTGPMYQETQYF
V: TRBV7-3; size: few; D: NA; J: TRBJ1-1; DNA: TGTGCCAGCAGCTTAAGGCCCACGGGCGTGAACACTGAAGCTTTCTTT; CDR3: CASSLRPTGVNTEAFF
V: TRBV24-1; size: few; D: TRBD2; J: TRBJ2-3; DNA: TGTGCCACCAGTGATCCACTCGCTCCCATAGCGGGAGGGCACACAGATACGCAGTATTTT; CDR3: CATSDPLAPIAGGHTDTQYF
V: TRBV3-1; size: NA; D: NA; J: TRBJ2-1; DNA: TGTGCCAGCAGCAAATCGAACCTAAATGAGCAGTTCTTC; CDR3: CASSKSNLNEQFF
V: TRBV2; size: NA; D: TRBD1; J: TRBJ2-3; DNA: TGTGCCAGCAGTGAACGACCGGGACAGCAATTCACAGATACGCAGTATTTT; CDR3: CASSERPGQQFTDTQYF
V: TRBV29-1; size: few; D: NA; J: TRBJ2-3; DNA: TGCAGCGGCCTCTTGGGGATGTTGGGGCAGGGGTTGGATACGCAGTATTTT; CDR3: CSGLLGMLGQGLDTQYF
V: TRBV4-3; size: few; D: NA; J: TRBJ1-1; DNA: TGCGCCAGCAGCCAAGGTCCGACAGCGAACACTGAAGCTTTCTTT; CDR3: CASSQGPTANTEAFF
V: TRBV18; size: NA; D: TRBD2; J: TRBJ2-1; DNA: TGTGCCAGCTCACCCGGACCAGCGGGAGTATGGAATGAGCAGTTCTTC; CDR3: CASSPGPAGVWNEQFF
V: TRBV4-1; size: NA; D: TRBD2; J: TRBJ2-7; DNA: TGCGCCAGCAGCCAAGCGCGCGGGAGGCCCTACGAGCAGTACTTC; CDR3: CASSQARGRPYEQYF
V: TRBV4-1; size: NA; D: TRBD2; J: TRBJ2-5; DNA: TGCGCCAGCAGCCATCCAACCGGGACTAGCGGGGTGGCTCTACAAGAGACCCAGTACTTC; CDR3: CASSHPTGTSGVALQETQYF
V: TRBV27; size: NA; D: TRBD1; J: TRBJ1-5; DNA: TGTGCCACAGGGGGGACGGATCAGCCCCAGCATTTT; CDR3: CATGGTDQPQHF
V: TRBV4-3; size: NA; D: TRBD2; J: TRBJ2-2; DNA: TGCGCCAGCAGCCAGGGAATCCTAGCGGGGCCGAACACCGGGGAGCTGTTTTTT; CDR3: CASSQGILAGPNTGELFF
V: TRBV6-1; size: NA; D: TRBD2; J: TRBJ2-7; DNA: TGTGCCAGCTTTGGGACTAGCGGGAGACCCTCCTCCTACGAGCAGTACTTC; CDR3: CASFGTSGRPSSYEQYF
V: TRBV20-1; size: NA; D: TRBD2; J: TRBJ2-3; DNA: TGCAGTGCAACGGACCAGCGGGGAAAGAGCACAGATACGCAGTATTTT; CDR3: CSATDQRGKSTDTQYF
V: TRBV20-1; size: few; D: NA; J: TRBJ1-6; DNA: TGCAGTGCTAGATGGAAGGGGGTTTTGGATAATTCACCCCTCCACTTT; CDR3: CSARWKGVLDNSPLHF
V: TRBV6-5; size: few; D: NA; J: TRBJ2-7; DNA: TGTGCCAGCATGGAGCGGTACTCCTACGAGCAGTACTTC; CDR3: CASMERYSYEQYF
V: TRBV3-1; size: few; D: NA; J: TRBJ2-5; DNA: TGTGCCAGCAGCGGAACCCTGGAGGAGACCCAGTACTTC; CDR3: CASSGTLEETQYF
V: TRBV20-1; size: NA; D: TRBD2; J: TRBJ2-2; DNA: TGCAGTGCTAAAGGGACTAGCGGGCTTTCTGGGGAGCTGTTTTTT; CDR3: CSAKGTSGLSGELFF
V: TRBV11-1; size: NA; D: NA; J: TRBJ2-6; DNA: TGTGCCAGCAGCTCACGAGACAGTATCTGGGCCAACGTCCTGACTTTC; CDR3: CASSSRDSIWANVLTF
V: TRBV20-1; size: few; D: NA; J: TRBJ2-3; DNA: TGCAGTGCTAGAGTAGGCCTTAGCACAGATACGCAGTATTTT; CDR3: CSARVGLSTDTQYF
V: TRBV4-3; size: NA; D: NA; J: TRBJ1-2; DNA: TGCGCCAGCAGCCAAGATGTAGGGGGTTTATATGGCTACACCTTC; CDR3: CASSQDVGGLYGYTF
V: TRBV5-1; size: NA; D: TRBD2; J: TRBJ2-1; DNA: TGCGCCAGCAGCTCATACCTAGCGGGAGTTTTGGATGAGCAGTTCTTC; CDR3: CASSSYLAGVLDEQFF
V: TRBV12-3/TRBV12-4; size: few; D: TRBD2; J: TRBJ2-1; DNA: TGTGCCAGCAGGGCTAGCGGAAACAATGAGCAGTTCTTC; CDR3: CASRASGNNEQFF
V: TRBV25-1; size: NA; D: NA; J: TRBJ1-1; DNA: TGTGCCAGCAGTGACAGGAATTTGGCCAAAATCCCTGAAGCTTTCTTT; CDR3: CASSDRNLAKIPEAFF
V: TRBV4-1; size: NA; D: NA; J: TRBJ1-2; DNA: TGCGCCAGCAGCCAATCTACGGGACCTACCATCTTGAGCGGCTACACCTTC; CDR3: CASSQSTGPTILSGYTF
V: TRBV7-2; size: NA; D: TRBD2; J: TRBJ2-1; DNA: TGTGCCAGCAGCCGGGAGGCCAGCGCCTACAATGAGCAGTTCTTC; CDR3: CASSREASAYNEQFF